A single sample is the source of the 32 T cell receptor beta chains below, sequenced in a study of a mutant IDH1 vaccine in newly diagnosed glioma. Clones were read by immunoSEQ multiplex PCR, and TCRdb kept only the in-frame ones, dropping some. The sample gives some 120,000 clones, about 80% of which show up once; about 5.5% is in the top ten. Specified time point: week 11, during vaccination. Alongside topical imiquimod, each dose of vaccine comprised 300 ug of mutant IDH1 20-mer peptide. The antigens for these receptors are not known. The source was PBMCs, collected from a glioma patient whose treatment included an IDH1 peptide vaccine. The receptors were sampled from a man between 35 and 55 years old with glioma.

The V and J genes are TRBV27 and TRBJ2-7; tentatively, D is TRBD1 (5 bases). The CDR3 consists of 16 residues. Trimming left V 5 bases short and J 0 bases short, with 17 bases between. The germline V gene has CDR1 MNHEY and CDR2 SMNVEV (reference sequence). The CDR3 bases are TGTGCCAGCAGTCTCTCAGTCCAGGGCCGCTCCTACGAGCAGTACTTC. It specifies CASSLSVQGRSYEQYF.

V usage is TRBV7-2 and J usage is TRBJ2-3; D may match TRBD1 or TRBD2 (5 bases each). The CDR3 loop spans 14 amino acids. V was clipped by 5 bases and J by 3 bases, with 12 bases between them. Per germline, CDR1 SGHTA and CDR2 FQGNSA. The CDR3 reads CASSHGTSTDTQYF. The CDR3 region has the DNA TGTGCCAGCAGCCACGGGACGTCGACAGATACGCAGTATTTT.

The chain links TRBV9 to TRBJ1-2, with 8 bases lining up with TRBD1. The germline gives CDR1 SGDLS, CDR2 YYNGEE. After removal of 2 bases from V and 3 bases from J, the junction contained 0 bases not matched to a gene. The CDR3 length is 13 residues. CDR3 DNA sequence: TGTGCCAGCAGCGTGGACAGGGACTATGGCTACACCTTC. This translates into CASSVDRDYGYTF.

The chain joins TRBV7-2 to TRBJ1-6; D remains unclear. V was cut by 5 bases and J by 9 bases, with 14 bases left in between. Germline CDR1 SGHTA, CDR2 FQGNSA. The CDR3 loop spans 14 amino acids. In DNA, the CDR3 is TGTGCCAGCAGCCCCTTTGGAGGCTTTTCACCCCTCCACTTT. Translated: CASSPFGGFSPLHF.

V is TRBV7-9 and J is TRBJ2-3; a weak D match, TRBD2 (5 bases). The V end lost 5 bases, the J end lost 9 bases, and 12 bases lay between the germline ends. The germline V gene has CDR1 SEHNR and CDR2 FQNEAQ (reference sequence). The CDR3 is made up of 12 amino acids. CDR3 nucleotides: TGTGCCAGCAGCCCCCCGGGCGGGACGCAGTATTTT. Translated: CASSPPGGTQYF.

V gene TRBV4-3 combines with J gene TRBJ2-1, with D maybe TRBD1 (6 bases). The ends were cut back, 0 bases at V and 14 bases at J, with 11 bases in the middle. From germline, CDR1 is LGHNA and CDR2 YSLEER. This CDR3 spans 12 amino acids. As DNA, the CDR3 is TGCGCCAGCAGCCAAGAGGGGGCGTCGGAGTTCTTC. Residues: CASSQEGASEFF.

V and J are TRBV6-5 and TRBJ2-7; D may be TRBD1 (7 bases). V gave up 2 bases and J gave up 4 bases, with 12 bases separating them. This CDR3 has 14 residues. Germline V lookup: CDR1 MNHEY, CDR2 SVGAGI. The CDR3: CASSYQQGGYEQYF. In DNA form, the CDR3 reads TGTGCCAGCAGTTACCAGCAGGGGGGTTACGAGCAGTACTTC.

The chain links TRBV10-3 to TRBJ2-7, with D unresolved. The CDR3 has 13 amino acids. Trimming removed 2 bases from V and 2 bases from J, with 7 bases in between. The germline V gene has CDR1 ENHRY and CDR2 SYGVKD. In DNA, the CDR3 is TGTGCCATCAGTGAGGGGCATGCCTACGAGCAGTACTTC. The encoded protein is CAISEGHAYEQYF.

The gene calls are TRBV5-4 and TRBJ2-7, with a weak D call TRBD1 (6 bases). Trimming shortened V by 2 bases and J by 3 bases, and 12 bases separated the two germline ends. Germline V lookup: CDR1 SGHNT, CDR2 YYREEE (reference sequence). This CDR3 region has 14 residues. In DNA, the CDR3 is TGTGCCAGCAGCTTCAGGGGTGCGCTCTACGAGCAGTACTTC. Translated: CASSFRGALYEQYF.

CDR3 sequence reads: CASSRVGGYTF. The CDR3, as DNA: TGTGCCAGTAGTCGGGTGGGCGGCTACACCTTC. The rearrangement uses TRBV19 and TRBJ1-2; no clear D. Germline CDR1 is LNHDA and CDR2 is SQIVND (reference sequence). The CDR3 consists of 11 residues. Trimming removed 5 bases at V and 8 bases at J, with 9 bases between. The variable domain in full, completed from reference TRBV19 and TRBJ1-2, reads DGGITQSPKYLFRKEGQNVTLSCEQNLNHDAMYWYRQDPGQGLRLIYYSQIVNDFQKGDIAEGYSVSREKKESFPLTVTSAQKNPTAFYLCASSRVGGYTFGSGTRLTVV.

The genes are TRBV4-2 and TRBJ1-3; D call uncertain. The CDR3 covers 15 residues. Germline V CDR1 and CDR2: LGHNA, YNFKEQ. V lost 0 bases and J lost 0, with 6 bases in between. The CDR3 coding sequence is TGTGCCAGCAGCCAAGAATTGAGCTCTGGAAACACCATATATTTT. Translation: CASSQELSSGNTIYF.

This clone occurred a few times. The CDR3 reads CASSKIQWGNTEAFF. Written as DNA, the CDR3 is TGTGCCAGCAGTAAGATTCAGTGGGGGAACACTGAAGCTTTCTTT. The genes are TRBV6-6 and TRBJ1-1; the D is unclear. V was trimmed by 5 bases and J by 1 base, leaving 14 bases between them. Germline V gene sequence: CDR1 MNHNY, CDR2 SVGAGI (reference sequence). The CDR3 contains 15 residues.

CDR3 protein: CASKGLDNEQFF. In DNA form, the CDR3 reads TGTGCCAGCAAGGGGCTGGACAATGAGCAGTTCTTC. The gene calls are TRBV19 and TRBJ2-1, with D possibly TRBD1 on 5 matching bases. The CDR3 extends over 12 amino acids. The germline gives CDR1 LNHDA, CDR2 SQIVND (reference sequence). The V gene lost 9 bases and the J gene lost 5 bases, with 11 bases spanning the gap.

This clone was seen only once. The chain is built from TRBV5-8 and TRBJ2-4; D ambiguous. In germline, CDR1 is SGHTS, CDR2 YDEGEE. This CDR3 is built from 16 residues. V shed 0 bases and J shed 0 bases, with 10 bases lying between them. The CDR3 protein is CASSLAGLLAKNIQYF. In DNA form, the CDR3 reads TGTGCCAGCAGCTTGGCTGGTTTGCTAGCCAAAAACATTCAGTACTTC.

The gene calls are TRBV7-2 and TRBJ2-5; 9 nucleotides line up with TRBD2. The J call may be wrong; the DNA end is better matched by TRBJ2-7. The germline gives CDR1 SGHTA, CDR2 FQGNSA. This CDR3 has 14 amino acids. The CDR3 sequence is CASSLGRGGNEQYF. CDR3 bases: TGTGCCAGCAGCTTAGGGCGGGGGGGCAACGAGCAGTACTTC.

The genes are TRBV11-2 and TRBJ2-1; 10 bases are a match to TRBD2. Germline trimming cut 5 bases from V and 2 bases from J; bases unmatched to any gene: 3. This CDR3 is 15 amino acids long. Per the germline V gene, CDR1 is SGHAT and CDR2 is FQNNGV. CDR3 residues: CASSVGLAPYNEQFF. CDR3 sequence (DNA): TGTGCCAGCAGCGTGGGACTAGCGCCCTACAATGAGCAGTTCTTC.

The chain couples TRBV9 to TRBJ2-7; either TRBD1 or TRBD2 may supply D (5 bases each). Deletions cut 0 bases from V and 3 bases from J, with 10 bases between. CDR1 and CDR2 (germline): SGDLS, YYNGEE. This CDR3 is 14 amino acids long. The CDR3 region is CASSVAGTSYEQYF. DNA of the CDR3: TGTGCCAGCAGCGTAGCCGGGACCAGCTACGAGCAGTACTTC.

This chain uses TRBV4-1 with TRBJ2-1; 13 bases fit TRBD2. CDR1 and CDR2 from the germline V gene are MGHRA and YSYEKL. The CDR3 extends over 16 amino acids. J gave up 7 bases and V 4 bases, and 7 bases lay outside the gene matches. Here the CDR3 reads CASSLGLAGVLNEQFF. CDR3 nucleotides: TGCGCCAGCAGCCTTGGACTAGCGGGGGTCCTTAATGAGCAGTTCTTC.

Comments on this clone: One end of the junction is discordant with germline, which a read error may explain. V is TRBV7-7 and J is TRBJ2-5, with 9 positions matching TRBD2. The CDR3 length is 16 residues. The V gene's germline CDR1 is SSHAT and CDR2 FNYEAQ (reference sequence). The CDR3 sequence: CASSLDATSGQETQYF. CDR3 DNA sequence: TGTGCTAGCAGCTTAGACGCGACTAGCGGACAAGAGACCCAGTACTTC.

The chain joins TRBV7-8 to TRBJ2-7; TRBD1 matches 10 bases. Germline V lookup: CDR1 SGHVS, CDR2 FQNEAQ. The V and J ends lost 5 bases and 6 bases, in that order; junction bases with no gene match: 10. The CDR3 consists of 15 residues. CDR3 region: CASSTAGQGLFEQYF. The CDR3 DNA follows: TGTGCCAGCAGCACCGCGGGACAGGGGCTATTCGAGCAGTACTTC.

The chain employs TRBV6-5 and TRBJ2-1; 11 bases align to TRBD2. The V gene's germline CDR1 is MNHEY and CDR2 SVGAGI. CDR3 length: 15 residues. The junction had 7 bases not matched to a gene; V was cut back by 4 bases and J by 8 bases. The CDR3 DNA follows: TGTGCCAGCAGTTGGACCCCGGGACTAGCGGATGAGCAGTTCTTC. Translating gives CASSWTPGLADEQFF.

This clone was recorded once. CDR3 bases: TGCAGCGTTGCGGGGGGTCCTAACTATGGCTACACCTTC. This translates into CSVAGGPNYGYTF. This sequence joins TRBV29-1 and TRBJ1-2; perhaps TRBD1 as D (5 bases). This CDR3 is 13 amino acids long. Trimming cost V 4 bases and J 0 bases, with 9 bases left between them. CDR1 and CDR2 from the germline V gene are SQVTM and ANQGSEA. The full variable domain, with the rest looked up from reference TRBV29-1 and TRBJ1-2, is SAVISQKPSRDICQRGTSLTIQCQVDSQVTMMFWYRQQPGQSLTLIATANQGSEATYESGFVIDKFPISRPNLTFSTLTVSNMSPEDSSIYLCSVAGGPNYGYTFGSGTRLTVV.

In regard to this clone: Different DNA sequences within this sample yield the same CDR3. The chain combines TRBV9 with TRBJ2-1; 7 bases align to TRBD2. The CDR3 totals 15 residues. Germline CDR1 reads SGDLS; CDR2 reads YYNGEE. Germline trimming cut 0 bases from V and 2 bases from J; bases unmatched to any gene: 2. DNA of the CDR3: TGTGCCAGCAGCGTAGTTGCGGGAGCCTACAATGAGCAGTTCTTC. It codes for CASSVVAGAYNEQFF.

The chain recombines TRBV19 with TRBJ2-1; D remains unclear. V lost 5 bases and J lost 6, with 8 bases in between. This CDR3 spans 12 amino acids. Germline loops: CDR1 LNHDA, CDR2 SQIVND (reference sequence). The CDR3 nucleotides are TGTGCCAGTAGTTTGTCTGGCAATGAGCAGTTCTTC. Amino acids: CASSLSGNEQFF.

The gene calls are TRBV7-6 and TRBJ1-2; a possible D gene is TRBD1 (5 bases). Deletions cut 5 bases from V and 2 bases from J, with 12 bases between. There are 14 residues in the CDR3. CDR1 SGHVS and CDR2 FNYEAQ come from the germline V gene. For the CDR3, the DNA is TGTGCCAGCAGCCCCAGAGAGGGGAACTATGGCTACACCTTC. It codes for CASSPREGNYGYTF.

The genes are TRBV6-5 and TRBJ1-1; no reliable D call. Trimming pared 5 bases from V and 4 bases from J, leaving 14 bases between. There are 14 residues in the CDR3. Germline-derived CDR1 and CDR2 are MNHEY and SVGAGI. The CDR3 spells CASSPEWVGTEAFF. CDR3 coding DNA: TGTGCCAGCAGTCCTGAGTGGGTAGGCACTGAAGCTTTCTTT.

The chain uses TRBV7-2 and TRBJ2-7, with D tentatively TRBD2 (5 bases). Trimming left V 3 bases short and J 3 bases short, with 9 bases between. Per the germline V gene, CDR1 is SGHTA and CDR2 is FQGNSA. CDR3 length: 13 amino acids. CDR3 DNA sequence: TGTGCCAGCAGCTTTACTAGAAACTACGAGCAGTACTTC. It codes for CASSFTRNYEQYF.

The rearrangement links TRBV5-4 to TRBJ1-6, with D perhaps TRBD1 (5 bases). The V gene lost 4 bases and the J gene lost 5 bases, with 22 bases spanning the gap. CDR1 SGHNT and CDR2 YYREEE come from the germline V gene (reference sequence). The CDR3 totals 18 residues. CDR3 DNA: TGTGCCAGCAGCCCCTGGCCTAAAGGTGGGGGAGATAATTCACCCCTCCACTTT. Translation gives CASSPWPKGGGDNSPLHF.

The chain is built from TRBV2 and TRBJ1-1, with D perhaps TRBD1 (6 bases). This CDR3 spans 17 amino acids. The germline gives CDR1 SNHLY, CDR2 FYNNEI. V shed 7 bases and J shed 4 bases, with 25 bases lying between them. This CDR3 is CASTEAGQLRSRTEAFF. The CDR3 DNA sequence: TGTGCCAGCACCGAAGCAGGACAGCTGCGTTCCCGCACTGAAGCTTTCTTT. Full variable domain (outside the CDR3, taken from reference TRBV2 and TRBJ1-1): EPEVTQTPSHQVTQMGQEVILRCVPISNHLYFYWYRQILGQKVEFLVSFYNNEISEKSEIFDDQFSVERPDGSNFTLKIRSTKLEDSAMYFCASTEAGQLRSRTEAFFGQGTRLTVV.

The rearrangement uses TRBV2 and TRBJ2-1; 12 nucleotides agree with TRBD2. The V and J ends lost 4 bases and 8 bases, in that order; junction bases with no gene match: 3. Germline-derived CDR1 and CDR2 are SNHLY and FYNNEI. The CDR3 extends over 14 amino acids. DNA for the CDR3: TGTGCCAGCAGTGGGCTAGCGGGAGGGGATGAGCAGTTCTTC. Its translation is CASSGLAGGDEQFF.

The chain combines TRBV6-1 with TRBJ2-1, with D perhaps TRBD2 (6 bases). The CDR3 has 12 amino acids. Deletions cut 6 bases from V and 9 bases from J, with 12 bases between. Per germline, CDR1 MNHNS and CDR2 SASEGT. The CDR3 DNA sequence: TGTGCCAGCAGGCCTACTAGCACTGAGCAGTTCTTC. Residues: CASRPTSTEQFF.

The CDR3 is CASSHGRDSPNYGYTF. In DNA, the CDR3 is TGCGCCAGCAGCCACGGCCGTGACAGTCCTAACTATGGCTACACCTTC. The V gene is TRBV4-3, the J gene TRBJ1-2, with D possibly being TRBD1 (5 bases). CDR3 length: 16 residues. Germline V gene data show CDR1 as LGHNA and CDR2 as YSLEER. Trimming shortened V by 3 bases and J by 0 bases, and 14 bases separated the two germline ends.